Below are 27 T cell receptor beta chains sequenced from a single sample in a study of pediatric ulcerative colitis. Clones were sequenced by immunoSEQ multiplex PCR, and TCRdb holds only the in-frame ones, with some missing. The sample contains about 60,000 clones, about 89% of which appear only once. The sample taken for sequencing was blood. Receptors were obtained from a boy aged 10-17 years who was a control in a study of pediatric ulcerative colitis.

The chain has TRBV27 and TRBJ2-1; perhaps TRBD1 as D (5 bases). The V and J ends lost 3 bases and 6 bases respectively, with 12 bases between them. Germline V gene data show CDR1 as MNHEY and CDR2 as SMNVEV (reference sequence). The CDR3 is 14 residues long. CDR3 in DNA: TGTGCCAGCAGTTTGGGGCAGGAAGTCAATGAGCAGTTCTTC. Protein sequence: CASSLGQEVNEQFF.

A single count supports this clone. CDR3 coding DNA: TGTGCCAGCAGTACAGGACAGGGAGACACAGATACGCAGTATTTT. This gives the protein CASSTGQGDTDTQYF. The chain employs TRBV6-4 and TRBJ2-3, with 8 nucleotides matching TRBD1. Germline CDR1 is MRHNA and CDR2 is SNTAGT. The CDR3 length is 15 residues. Germline trimming cut 5 bases from V and 2 bases from J; bases unmatched to any gene: 6.

The rearrangement links TRBV30 to TRBJ2-5; 8 positions agree with TRBD2. The CDR3 consists of 14 residues. Germline CDR1 and CDR2: GTSNPN and SVGIG (reference sequence). The ends lost 4 bases at V and 5 bases at J; junction bases unmatched: 9. The CDR3 protein is CAWTELRGGETQYF. The CDR3, as DNA: TGTGCCTGGACCGAACTCCGGGGGGGCGAGACCCAGTACTTC.

The rearrangement uses TRBV28 and TRBJ2-3; TRBD2 matches at 10 bases. This CDR3 is built from 18 residues. V lost 5 bases to trimming and J lost 5 bases; unmatched junction nucleotides: 16. Germline V CDR1 and CDR2: MDHEN, SYDVKM. The CDR3 nucleotides read TGTGCCAGCAGTCCCTTACCCCTGCTAGCGGGAGTAGTAGATACGCAGTATTTT. It yields the protein CASSPLPLLAGVVDTQYF.

This chain connects TRBV6-5 to TRBJ2-7, with 10 bases identical to TRBD2. J lost 4 bases, V lost 10 bases, and 7 bases had no gene match. Germline-derived CDR1 and CDR2 are MNHEY and SVGAGI. CDR3 length: 13 amino acids. The CDR3 DNA reads as TGTGCCACTCTAGCGGGAGTGGGGTACGAGCAGTACTTC. It codes for CATLAGVGYEQYF.

This chain joins TRBV27 and TRBJ2-5; 9 bases align to TRBD2. The germline V gene encodes CDR1 MNHEY and CDR2 SMNVEV (reference sequence). Trimming cost V 6 bases and J 3 bases; bases outside gene matches: 8. CDR3 length equals 15 residues. This CDR3 reads CASSLAGLGEETQYF. CDR3 coding DNA: TGTGCCAGCAGCCTAGCGGGATTAGGGGAAGAGACCCAGTACTTC.

This clone occurred a few times. The chain joins TRBV6-6 to TRBJ1-1; D remains unclear. Deletions cut 7 bases from V and 7 bases from J, with 19 bases between. The germline V gene encodes CDR1 MNHNY and CDR2 SVGAGI (reference sequence). The CDR3 is 14 amino acids. As DNA, the CDR3 is TGTGCCAGCACTGTCGCCGAGGGATATGTTGAAGCTTTCTTT. As protein: CASTVAEGYVEAFF.

This chain connects TRBV30 to TRBJ2-1; TRBD2 agrees at 9 bases. This CDR3 is 15 amino acids long. V shed 5 bases, J shed 2 bases, and the junction held 7 bases outside the gene matches. The germline V gene encodes CDR1 GTSNPN and CDR2 SVGIG (reference sequence). CDR3 bases: TGTGCCTGGGAGGCAAGCGGGGGGCCCTACAATGAGCAGTTCTTC. It codes for CAWEASGGPYNEQFF.

This chain joins TRBV5-4 and TRBJ2-1; TRBD2 agrees at 7 bases. Germline loops: CDR1 SGHNT, CDR2 YYREEE (reference sequence). The CDR3 loop spans 14 amino acids. With V trimmed by 1 base and J by 7 bases, 5 bases remained unmatched. The DNA for the CDR3 is TGTGCCAGCAGCTTGAGACTAGCCGGGAATGAGCAGTTCTTC. Translated: CASSLRLAGNEQFF.

The V and J genes are TRBV7-9 and TRBJ2-7, with D uncertain. The CDR3 spans 12 residues. Deletions cut 5 bases from V and 7 bases from J, with 12 bases between. Germline loops: CDR1 SEHNR, CDR2 FQNEAQ (reference sequence). The CDR3 sequence is CASSDRTGEQYF. The CDR3 nucleotides are TGTGCCAGCAGCGACCGGACGGGTGAGCAGTACTTC. The whole variable domain, remainder taken from reference TRBV7-9 and TRBJ2-7, is DTGVSQNPRHKITKRGQNVTFRCDPISEHNRLYWYRQTLGQGPEFLTYFQNEAQLEKSRLLSDRFSAERPKGSFSTLEIQRTEQGDSAMYLCASSDRTGEQYFGPGTRLTVT.

The genes are TRBV7-2 and TRBJ1-3, with 9 bases lining up with TRBD1. Trimming took 2 bases from V and 0 from J; bases not matched to a gene: 8. There are 18 residues in the CDR3. Germline CDR1 is SGHTA and CDR2 is FQGNSA. For the CDR3, the DNA is TGTGCCAGCAGCTTAATGGGGACAGGGCTAAACTCTGGAAACACCATATATTTT. The encoded protein is CASSLMGTGLNSGNTIYF.

The rearrangement links TRBV19 to TRBJ1-1; maybe TRBD1 (5 bases). The germline V gene has CDR1 LNHDA and CDR2 SQIVND (reference sequence). V lost 7 bases, J lost 0 bases, and 21 bases lay in between. This CDR3 region has 17 residues. This CDR3 is CASTNKLGAGVNTEAFF. The CDR3 DNA sequence: TGTGCCAGTACCAATAAGCTTGGGGCGGGGGTGAACACTGAAGCTTTCTTT.

The rearrangement links TRBV10-3 to TRBJ2-3; TRBD1 agrees at 9 bases. The germline gives CDR1 ENHRY, CDR2 SYGVKD. Trimming at V came to 8 bases and at J to 5 bases, leaving 5 bases not matched to a gene. The CDR3 has 13 amino acids. Here the CDR3 DNA reads TGTGCCATCGGGGGACAGGGCGTAGATACGCAGTATTTT. This encodes CAIGGQGVDTQYF.

The gene calls are TRBV4-1 and TRBJ2-1, with a possible D match to TRBD1 (6 bases). V lost 2 bases to trimming and J lost 5 bases, with 10 bases between them. The germline V gene has CDR1 MGHRA and CDR2 YSYEKL. CDR3 size: 14 residues. CDR3 nucleotide sequence: TGCGCCAGCAGCCAAAGGTGGGACAACAATGAGCAGTTCTTC. Its protein is CASSQRWDNNEQFF.

V is TRBV5-1 and J is TRBJ2-3, with TRBD1 as a possible D gene (5 bases). This CDR3 region has 15 residues. Trimming left V 1 base short and J 5 bases short, with 14 bases between. Germline-derived CDR1 and CDR2 are SGHRS and YFSETQ. CDR3 residues: CASSLTSQGGDTQYF. CDR3 sequence (DNA): TGCGCCAGCAGCTTGACGTCGCAGGGTGGAGATACGCAGTATTTT.

V is TRBV28 and J is TRBJ2-5; a possible D gene is TRBD2 (5 bases). CDR1 and CDR2 (germline): MDHEN, SYDVKM. The V gene lost 2 bases and the J gene lost 5 bases, with 12 bases spanning the gap. The CDR3 totals 14 residues. CDR3 sequence reads: CASSLASSPETQYF. The CDR3 DNA reads TGTGCCAGCAGTTTAGCTAGCTCTCCCGAGACCCAGTACTTC.

The genes are TRBV7-2 and TRBJ2-1; the D gene is possibly TRBD2 (6 bases). V shed 2 bases and J shed 15 bases, with 29 bases lying between them. The CDR3 length is 17 residues. Germline lookup yields CDR1 SGHTA and CDR2 FQGNSA. CDR3 nucleotide sequence: TGTGCCAGCAGCTTATCCCCCGGACTAACTCAAAATATGGTGGCGTTCTTC. It encodes CASSLSPGLTQNMVAFF.

This chain connects TRBV5-4 to TRBJ1-2; D possibly corresponds to TRBD1 (6 bases). Trimming removed 5 bases from V and 5 bases from J, with 16 bases in between. In germline, CDR1 is SGHNT, CDR2 YYREEE (reference sequence). CDR3 length: 14 residues. The CDR3, as DNA: TGTGCCAGCAGTTGGAGGACAGAAGGATATGGCTACACCTTC. Translating it yields CASSWRTEGYGYTF. Full variable domain (outside the CDR3, taken from reference TRBV5-4 and TRBJ1-2): ETGVTQSPTHLIKTRGQQVTLRCSSQSGHNTVSWYQQALGQGPQFIFQYYREEENGRGNFPPRFSGLQFPNYSSELNVNALELDDSALYLCASSWRTEGYGYTFGSGTRLTVV.

The V call is TRBV4-1, the J call TRBJ1-1; 10 bases line up with TRBD1. J gave up 2 bases and V 5 bases, and 14 bases lay outside the gene matches. CDR3 length: 18 residues. The germline CDR1 and CDR2 sequences are MGHRA and YSYEKL. The DNA for the CDR3 is TGCGCCAGCAGCTACACTGTGACAGGGGGCTATCGTAACACTGAAGCTTTCTTT. Translated, it gives CASSYTVTGGYRNTEAFF.

The CDR3 region is CASSVALAGELFF. In DNA form, the CDR3 reads TGTGCCAGCAGCGTAGCTTTGGCCGGGGAGCTGTTTTTT. The chain links TRBV9 to TRBJ2-2; no clear D gene. Trimming cost V 0 bases and J 6 bases, with 6 bases left between them. This CDR3 region has 13 residues. Germline assignment: CDR1 SGDLS and CDR2 YYNGEE.

In its sample, this clone was seen a few times. V usage is TRBV20-1 and J usage is TRBJ1-1; D not resolved. V was cut by 6 bases and J by 10 bases, with 9 bases left in between. The CDR3 length is 9 residues. Looked up from germline, CDR1 is DFQATT and CDR2 is SNEGSKA (reference sequence). DNA for the CDR3: TGCAGTGCGACCTACGGAGCTTTCTTT. Protein sequence: CSATYGAFF.

This chain joins TRBV7-2 and TRBJ2-7, with D perhaps matching TRBD1 or TRBD2 (5 bases each). This CDR3 is built from 12 residues. Trimming took 8 bases from V and 2 from J, leaving 10 bases between them. In germline, CDR1 is SGHTA, CDR2 FQGNSA. The CDR3 spells CASGEGTYEQYF. In DNA, the CDR3 is TGTGCCAGCGGAGAGGGGACCTACGAGCAGTACTTC.

The rearrangement joins TRBV19 to TRBJ1-5, with D uncertain. Germline V lookup: CDR1 LNHDA, CDR2 SQIVND (reference sequence). The germline V and J ends were trimmed by 1 base and 4 bases, with 5 bases remaining between them. The CDR3 covers 13 residues. The CDR3 sequence is CASSIALNQPQHF. The CDR3 nucleotides are TGTGCCAGTAGTATAGCGTTAAATCAGCCCCAGCATTTT.

This clone occurred once. V usage is TRBV4-1 and J usage is TRBJ1-4; D ambiguous. V was pared by 4 bases and J by 8 bases, with 20 bases between. Germline-derived CDR1 and CDR2 are MGHRA and YSYEKL. This CDR3 region has 16 residues. CDR3 nucleotide sequence: TGCGCCAGCAGCCCCGCACCAAGCGGGATCCGCGAAAAACTGTTTTTT. Amino acids: CASSPAPSGIREKLFF.

This clone came up once. The chain uses TRBV5-6 and TRBJ1-2, with D tentatively TRBD1 (6 bases). The CDR3 is 14 residues long. V was trimmed by 0 bases and J by 8 bases, leaving 14 bases between them. The germline CDR1 and CDR2 sequences are SGHDT and YYEEEE. The CDR3: CASSLATGAGGYTF. CDR3 nucleotide sequence: TGTGCCAGCAGCTTGGCCACGGGGGCAGGGGGCTACACCTTC.

The J gene is TRBJ1-5, the V gene TRBV2; 7 bases map to TRBD1. From germline, CDR1 is SNHLY and CDR2 FYNNEI. Germline trimming cut 3 bases from V and 5 bases from J; bases unmatched to any gene: 7. CDR3 length: 15 amino acids. As DNA, the CDR3 is TGTGCCAGCAGTGATGGACAGGCGAGGGATCAGCCCCAGCATTTT. Encoded protein: CASSDGQARDQPQHF.

The CDR3: CASSETLAGADTQYF. As DNA, the CDR3 is TGTGCCAGCAGTGAAACCCTAGCGGGGGCAGATACGCAGTATTTT. The chain employs TRBV2 and TRBJ2-3; 10 bases are a match to TRBD2. With V trimmed by 2 bases and J by 4 bases, 3 bases remained unmatched. Per the germline V gene, CDR1 is SNHLY and CDR2 is FYNNEI. This CDR3 has 15 amino acids.